These 9 T cell receptor beta chains came from one sample sequenced in a study of radiotherapy plus CTLA-4 blockade in lung cancer. Clones were read by immunoSEQ multiplex PCR, and TCRdb kept only the in-frame ones, dropping some. The data contain some 70,000 clones, roughly 78% of them seen just once; the ten biggest clones take up 8.5% to 10%. Sequenced here: peripheral blood, sampled from a patient treated with radiotherapy plus ipilimumab. All receptors come from a human donor with non-small cell lung cancer who had a complete response to radiotherapy plus ipilimumab.

The V gene is TRBV6-5, the J gene TRBJ1-4; 7 positions match TRBD1. The CDR3 runs 16 residues. CDR1 MNHEY and CDR2 SVGAGI come from the germline V gene. V lost 0 bases, J lost 7 bases, and 8 bases stayed unmatched. Here the CDR3 reads CASSYSGSTGVEKLFF. DNA for the CDR3: TGTGCCAGCAGTTACTCGGGCTCTACAGGGGTTGAAAAACTGTTTTTT.

The count of this clone is one. V usage is TRBV10-3 and J usage is TRBJ1-2, with 8 bases fitting TRBD1. The germline gives CDR1 ENHRY, CDR2 SYGVKD. This CDR3 has 17 residues. With V trimmed by 1 base and J by 8 bases, 15 bases remained unmatched. For the CDR3, the DNA is TGTGCCATCAGTGAGTTCACAGGGGGGAGTACGGCGGAGGGCTACACCTTC. Amino acids: CAISEFTGGSTAEGYTF.

The chain combines TRBV7-9 with TRBJ2-7; 9 bases are a match to TRBD1. The CDR3 totals 14 residues. Per the germline V gene, CDR1 is SEHNR and CDR2 is FQNEAQ (reference sequence). V was clipped by 6 bases and J by 6 bases; unmatched bases: 9. DNA for the CDR3: TGTGCCAGCAGTACTCCGGGACAGGGATTCGAGCAGTACTTC. It yields the protein CASSTPGQGFEQYF.

This sequence joins TRBV5-8 and TRBJ2-3; D remains ambiguous. Germline CDR1 and CDR2: SGHTS and YDEGEE. Trimming removed 4 bases at V and 1 base at J, with 13 bases between. The CDR3 consists of 15 residues. The DNA for the CDR3 is TGTGCCAGCAGCCCCAGAACTGTTCGCACAGATACGCAGTATTTT. This codes for CASSPRTVRTDTQYF.

The chain employs TRBV25-1 and TRBJ2-7; D could derive from TRBD1 or TRBD2 (7 bases each). There are 12 residues in the CDR3. The ends were cut back, 8 bases at V and 7 bases at J, with 15 bases in the middle. The V gene's germline CDR1 is MGHDK and CDR2 SYGVNS. The CDR3 coding sequence is TGTGCCAGCCAGGGGGAGGGTTGGGAGCAGTACTTC. Translated, it gives CASQGEGWEQYF.

The CDR3 protein is CASSPHPTGEQYV. The CDR3 bases are TGTGCCAGCTCACCGCACCCTACGGGGGAGCAGTACGTC. The chain carries TRBV18 and TRBJ2-7, with a tentative D call TRBD2 (5 bases). V lost 3 bases and J lost 7, with 13 bases in between. The CDR3 contains 13 residues. Germline V gene sequence: CDR1 KGHSH, CDR2 LQKENI.

This clone was observed a few times. The V call is TRBV7-6, the J call TRBJ2-5; 8 bases fit TRBD2. V was pared by 2 bases and J by 5 bases, with 13 bases of the junction left unmatched. Germline CDR1 is SGHVS and CDR2 is FNYEAQ. The CDR3 extends over 17 amino acids. CDR3 residues: CASSLNLGLASLETQYF. In nucleotides, the CDR3 is TGTGCCAGCAGCTTAAACTTAGGACTAGCCTCTTTGGAGACCCAGTACTTC.

The rearrangement uses TRBV7-2 and TRBJ1-2; perhaps TRBD1 as D (5 bases). The CDR3 is 13 amino acids. Trimming took off 1 base at V and 7 bases at J, with 10 bases between the two ends. Germline V gene lookup returns CDR1 SGHTA and CDR2 FQGNSA. The CDR3 loop reads CASSLGQQGGYTF. The CDR3 bases are TGTGCCAGCAGCTTAGGACAGCAGGGTGGCTACACCTTC.

This clone was counted once. The chain couples TRBV29-1 to TRBJ1-1; 8 bases are a match to TRBD1. Germline values: CDR1 SQVTM, CDR2 ANQGSEA. CDR3 length: 13 residues. Trimming cost V 7 bases and J 5 bases; bases outside gene matches: 9. The CDR3, as DNA: TGCAGCGCCGTGGGACAGGTCGGGACTGAAGCTTTCTTT. Translated: CSAVGQVGTEAFF.